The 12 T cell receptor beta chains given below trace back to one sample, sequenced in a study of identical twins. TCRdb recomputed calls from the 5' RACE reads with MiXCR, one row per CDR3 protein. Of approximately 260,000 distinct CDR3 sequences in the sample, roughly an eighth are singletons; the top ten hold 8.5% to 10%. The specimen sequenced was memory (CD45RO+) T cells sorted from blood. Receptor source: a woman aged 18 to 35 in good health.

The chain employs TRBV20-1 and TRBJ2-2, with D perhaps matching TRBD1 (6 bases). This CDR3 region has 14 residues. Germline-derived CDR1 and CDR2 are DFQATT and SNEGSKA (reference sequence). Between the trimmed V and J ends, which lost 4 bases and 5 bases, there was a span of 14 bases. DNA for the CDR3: TGCAGTGCTATCTCCGGGACAAAAACCGGGGAGCTGTTTTTT. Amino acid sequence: CSAISGTKTGELFF.

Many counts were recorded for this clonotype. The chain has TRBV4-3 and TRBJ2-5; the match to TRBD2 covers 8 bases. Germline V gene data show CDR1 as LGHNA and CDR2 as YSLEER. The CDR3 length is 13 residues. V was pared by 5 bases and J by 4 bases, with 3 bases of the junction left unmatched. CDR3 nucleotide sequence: TGCGCCAGCAGCGCTCTAGCGGGAGAGACCCAGTACTTC. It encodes CASSALAGETQYF.

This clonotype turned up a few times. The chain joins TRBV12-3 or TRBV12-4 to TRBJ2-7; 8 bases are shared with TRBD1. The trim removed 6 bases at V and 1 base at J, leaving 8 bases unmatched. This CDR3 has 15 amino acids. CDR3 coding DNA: TGTGCCAGCAGACGTGGACAGGGTCTGTCCTACGAGCAGTACTTC. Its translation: CASRRGQGLSYEQYF.

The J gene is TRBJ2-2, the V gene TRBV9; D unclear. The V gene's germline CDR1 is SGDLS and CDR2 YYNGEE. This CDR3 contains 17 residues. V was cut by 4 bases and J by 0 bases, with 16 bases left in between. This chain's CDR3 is CASSTNKRHPNTGELFF. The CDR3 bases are TGTGCCAGCAGCACGAACAAGAGACACCCGAACACCGGGGAGCTGTTTTTT.

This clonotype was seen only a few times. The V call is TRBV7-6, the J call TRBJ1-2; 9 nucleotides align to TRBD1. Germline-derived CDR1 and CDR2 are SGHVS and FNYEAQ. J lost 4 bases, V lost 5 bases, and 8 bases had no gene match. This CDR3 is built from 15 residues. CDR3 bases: TGTGCCAGCAGCCAGGCCGGGACAGGGACCTATGGCTACACCTTC. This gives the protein CASSQAGTGTYGYTF.

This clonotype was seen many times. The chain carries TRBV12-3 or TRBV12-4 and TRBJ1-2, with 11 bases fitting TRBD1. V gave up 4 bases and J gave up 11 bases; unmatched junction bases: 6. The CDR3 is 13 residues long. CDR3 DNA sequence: TGTGCCAGCAGTTACGGACAGGGGGCAGGGTACACCTTC. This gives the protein CASSYGQGAGYTF.

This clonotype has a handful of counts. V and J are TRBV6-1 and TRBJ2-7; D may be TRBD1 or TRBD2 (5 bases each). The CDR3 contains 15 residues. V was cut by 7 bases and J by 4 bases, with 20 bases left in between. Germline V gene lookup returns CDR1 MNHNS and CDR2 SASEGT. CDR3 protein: CASKRDLTLIYEQYF. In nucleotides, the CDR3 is TGTGCCAGCAAACGGGACCTTACTCTTATTTACGAGCAGTACTTC.

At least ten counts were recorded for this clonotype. CDR3: CSAQGVSVYEQYF. CDR3 in DNA: TGCAGTGCCCAAGGGGTATCCGTCTACGAGCAGTACTTC. The rearrangement links TRBV20-1 to TRBJ2-7; maybe TRBD1 (5 bases). Trimming pared 6 bases from V and 3 bases from J, leaving 15 bases between. CDR3 length: 13 amino acids. Germline loops: CDR1 DFQATT, CDR2 SNEGSKA (reference sequence).

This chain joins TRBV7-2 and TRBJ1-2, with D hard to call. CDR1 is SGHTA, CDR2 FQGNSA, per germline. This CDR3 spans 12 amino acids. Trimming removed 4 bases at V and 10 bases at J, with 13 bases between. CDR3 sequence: CASSSSRVDYTF. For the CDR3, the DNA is TGTGCCAGCAGCTCCTCCCGCGTGGACTACACCTTC.

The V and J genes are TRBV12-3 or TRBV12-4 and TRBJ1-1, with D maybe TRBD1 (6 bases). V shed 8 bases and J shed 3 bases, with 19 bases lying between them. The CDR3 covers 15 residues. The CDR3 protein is CASGGYLPVDTEAFF. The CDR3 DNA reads TGTGCCAGCGGGGGCTACCTCCCCGTGGACACTGAAGCTTTCTTT.

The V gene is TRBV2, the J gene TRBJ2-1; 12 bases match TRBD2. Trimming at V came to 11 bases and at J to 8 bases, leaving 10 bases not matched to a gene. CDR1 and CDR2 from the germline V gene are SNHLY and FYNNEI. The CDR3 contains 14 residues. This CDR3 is CAPSRLAGVYEQFF. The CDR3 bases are TGTGCCCCCTCCCGACTAGCGGGAGTCTATGAGCAGTTCTTC.

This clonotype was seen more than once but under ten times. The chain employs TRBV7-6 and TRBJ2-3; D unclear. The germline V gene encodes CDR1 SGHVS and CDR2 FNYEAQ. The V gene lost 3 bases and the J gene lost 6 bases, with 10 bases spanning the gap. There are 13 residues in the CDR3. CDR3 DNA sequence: TGTGCCAGCAGCTTTTCATTAAGGGATACGCAGTATTTT. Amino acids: CASSFSLRDTQYF.